Sequencing of this T cell receptor (beta chain) was carried out in a study of blood T cell repertoires in COVID-19. Background on the study: The United States, Italy and Spain supplied acute and convalescent COVID-19 samples. T cells, B-cell-depleted T cells, or PBMCs provided the cDNA or gDNA that served as material.

In the authors' workflow: Researchers report that nucleated cell counts were estimated from reference gene primer amplification. Generated by immunoSEQ multiplex PCR, the TCRdb table keeps only in-frame clones and is missing some. V, J and clone size are taken as reported in that table, and D and trimming were inferred from the DNA itself. The repertoire holds a few hundred thousand clones, about 90% seen once, with approximately 1.2% in the top ten. Participants were aged about 18 to 95 years, lived in about 26 US areas, and enrolled virtually. From germline, CDR1 is MNHEY and CDR2 SVGAGI. This CDR3 contains 14 residues. V gave up 2 bases and J gave up 6 bases, with 11 bases separating them.

The chain is built from TRBV6-5 and TRBJ2-1; no definite D call. Material for sequencing was PBMCs or T cells enriched from blood (not recorded which). The source is a human donor in a cohort exposed to, infected with or recovered from COVID-19 (not recorded which). The donor label of this sample is uncertain. This CDR3 is CASSYGPVGNEQFF. The CDR3 DNA sequence: TGTGCCAGCAGTTACGGGCCGGTGGGCAATGAGCAGTTCTTC.